This TCR beta chain derives from a study of identical twins. Notes on the study in general: The degree of excess twin sharing was weaker in beta out-of-frame sequences.

Trimming stripped 4 bases from V and 7 bases from J, with 13 bases between. This CDR3 contains 13 residues. The germline gives CDR1 SGHDN, CDR2 FVKESK. This clonotype showed up many times. Antigen: not known. A universal primer site was created by template switching, with the cDNA bearing unique molecular identifiers. A single record per CDR3 protein comes from TCRdb applying MiXCR to the 5' RACE reads. The sample lists around 450,000 distinct CDR3 sequences, approximately 15% occurring once. The same data also contributed to another study, on yellow fever vaccine responses in identical twins. That report notes: As reported, the vaccine T cell response of twins seemed partly convergent and partly personalized.

This chain joins TRBV14 and TRBJ1-1; D not certain. The sequence came from a woman under 30 in good health. Sequenced: CD4+ T cells sorted from blood. Here the CDR3 DNA reads TGTGCCAGCAGCCCCTCGCGGTTGGGTGAAGCTTTCTTT. This encodes CASSPSRLGEAFF.